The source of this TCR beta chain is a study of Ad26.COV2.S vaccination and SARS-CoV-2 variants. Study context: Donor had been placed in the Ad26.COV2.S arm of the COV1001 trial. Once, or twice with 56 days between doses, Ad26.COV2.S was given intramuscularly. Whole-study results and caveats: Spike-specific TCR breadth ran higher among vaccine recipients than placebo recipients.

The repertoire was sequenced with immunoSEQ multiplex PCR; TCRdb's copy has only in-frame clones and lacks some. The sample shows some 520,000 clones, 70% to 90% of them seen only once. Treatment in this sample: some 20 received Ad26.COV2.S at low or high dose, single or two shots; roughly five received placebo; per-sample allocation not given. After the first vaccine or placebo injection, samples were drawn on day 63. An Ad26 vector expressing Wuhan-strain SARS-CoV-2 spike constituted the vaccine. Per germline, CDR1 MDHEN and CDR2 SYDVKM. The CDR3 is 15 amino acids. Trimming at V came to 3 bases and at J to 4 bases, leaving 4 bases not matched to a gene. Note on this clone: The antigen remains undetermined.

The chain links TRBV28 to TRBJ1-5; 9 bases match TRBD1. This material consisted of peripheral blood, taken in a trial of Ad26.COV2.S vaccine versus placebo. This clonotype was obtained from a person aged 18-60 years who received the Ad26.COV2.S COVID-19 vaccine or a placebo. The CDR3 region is CASSLGTGSNQPQHF. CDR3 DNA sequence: TGTGCCAGCAGTTTGGGGACAGGGAGTAATCAGCCCCAGCATTTT.